In its sample, the clone carrying this T cell receptor (beta chain) ranks as medium-sized. Its antigen is unidentified. Four subsets defined by PD-1 and/or TIGIT were sorted from live CD3+CD8+TCRalphabeta+ cells. These data originate in a study of circulating CD8 cells and anti-PD-1 response in melanoma. As for the study in general: Nivolumab was given intravenously at 3 mg/kg every 2 weeks. About 50% of the 13 melanoma patients received first-line anti-PD-1 therapy.

TCR libraries were prepared from around 15 ng of total RNA with the QIAseq Immune Repertoire TCR panel. In TCRdb, the reads were re-called with MiXCR into one record per CDR3 protein. The sample includes 950 to 1,100 distinct CDR3 sequences, around 8.5% of them seen just once. Study results and limitations: Experiments were generally run without replicates.

V lost 4 bases and J lost 0, with 12 bases in between. CDR1 and CDR2 from the germline V gene are SQVTM and ANQGSEA. The CDR3 loop spans 15 amino acids. The chain recombines TRBV29-1 with TRBJ2-2, with D perhaps assigned TRBD1 or TRBD2 (5 bases each). Material: CD8+ T cells from PBMCs, obtained at baseline or after one month of anti-PD-1 therapy (not recorded which). The receptor was isolated from a human donor with melanoma. The CDR3 reads CSVAGTPSNTGELFF. The CDR3 nucleotides are TGCAGCGTTGCCGGGACGCCTTCGAACACCGGGGAGCTGTTTTTT.